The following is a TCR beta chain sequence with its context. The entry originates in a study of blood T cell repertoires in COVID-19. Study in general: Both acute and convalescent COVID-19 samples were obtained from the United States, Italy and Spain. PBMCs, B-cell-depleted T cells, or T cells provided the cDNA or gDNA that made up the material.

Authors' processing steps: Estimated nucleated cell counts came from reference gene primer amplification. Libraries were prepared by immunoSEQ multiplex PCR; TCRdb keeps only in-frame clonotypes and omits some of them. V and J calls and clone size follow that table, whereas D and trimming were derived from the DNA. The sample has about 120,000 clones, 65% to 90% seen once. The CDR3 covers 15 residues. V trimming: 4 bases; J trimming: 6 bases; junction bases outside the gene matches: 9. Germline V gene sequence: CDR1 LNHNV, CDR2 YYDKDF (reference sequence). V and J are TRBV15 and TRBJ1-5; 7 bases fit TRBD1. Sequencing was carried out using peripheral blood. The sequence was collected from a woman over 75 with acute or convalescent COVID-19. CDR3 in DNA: TGTGCCACCAGCATTTACACAGGGGTTACTCAGCCCCAGCATTTT. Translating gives CATSIYTGVTQPQHF.